This paragraph covers one T cell receptor beta chain sequence. Its antigen specificity is not known. Qualities for individual bases were not recorded, and no much larger clone is one base off. The data stem from a study of blood T cell dynamics during melanoma immunotherapy (TCRdb year 2020). Some background on the complete study: Patients had metastatic melanoma and received first-line pembrolizumab or nivolumab plus ipilimumab as standard of care in the United Kingdom. Consecutive patients formed a training cohort, and a further independent group of patients from the same centre was pooled into an external validation set. Peripheral T cell receptor repertoires of metastatic melanoma patients were profiled before and after one cycle of checkpoint inhibitor therapy to find early correlates of response.

A fixed 350 ng of DNA was loaded for every bulk PBMC sample. TCR beta CDR3 sequences were amplified from genomic DNA with the immunoSEQ TCRb Assay kit following manufacturer instructions. The KAPA Library Quantification Kit for Illumina platforms was used to quantify the pooled libraries by qPCR. Pooled libraries were sequenced on an Illumina NextSeq 500, clustered at roughly 0.6-1.2 pM. Regarding the original processing steps: Analysis of the TCR data relied on immunoSEQ ANALYZER and the R LymphoSeq package. A rearrangement efficiency score was calculated as productive divided by the sum of productive and non-productive CDR3 sequences. Clonality was measured with the Gini coefficient and diversity with the Renyi index at alpha=1, compared pairwise between timepoints within each patient. In LymphoSeq, clonal relatedness was computed using an edit distance of 3, and repertoire similarity was computed using the Bhattacharyya coefficient. Linear discriminant analysis on week-3 changes in clonality and diversity was built with the R MASS and caret packages to classify response. TCRdb provides this immuneACCESS table in a form limited to in-frame rearrangements. Some clones are lacking; in checked studies, under half of them reflect an unresolved V gene, and why the rest are absent is not known. V, J and clone size are those of that table, while D and trimming were read from the DNA. The sample profile shows almost 25,000 clones; approximately 88% of them were found once. The ten biggest clones cover 3.5% to 6% of the sample.

The study at large found these results: A bifurcated reorganization of the PBMC repertoire at W3, with increased clonality or increased diversity, was observed in patients who later achieved disease control, unlike in progressors. The relatively small sample size was recognized as a factor that could limit how well the results generalize. The study was unable to establish whether the T cell clones driving the repertoire changes were melanoma-specific or instead reflected general immune activation.

CDR3 length: 16 amino acids, cysteine to phenylalanine. The only DNA kept is the CDR3, 48 bases in frame from the first base. The germline V gene supplies CDR1 KGHSH and CDR2 LQKENI. V has 0 bases trimmed and J has 9 bases trimmed; junction bases matching no gene number 7. Reading the label with the study, this specimen's time point is: pre-treatment baseline. Blood samples were taken before treatment (T0) and at week 3 (W3), following the first cycle of checkpoint blockade. Except for a couple of patients with rapid clinical progression, response was assessed 12 weeks after the first infusion by RECIST 1.1; disease control meant complete response, partial response or stable disease. Patients were excluded for prior systemic cancer treatment, concomitant immunosuppressant therapy or synchronous other active malignancies. TCR beta was sequenced in both bulk PBMC and plasma cell-free DNA in order to track circulating cells as well as T cell turnover. PBMC were isolated from blood with Lymphoprep and SepMate tubes, followed by red cell lysis. QIAamp DNA Blood Mini kits were used to extract DNA from both PBMC and sorted T cell subsets.

This TCR was recovered from a human donor with melanoma. This chain joins TRBV18 to TRBJ2-1; 11 of the junction bases match TRBD2. This specimen was blood, taken from a patient treated with checkpoint blockade. The CDR3 protein: CASSPPSGRAVGEQFF. DNA sequence: TGTGCCAGCTCACCACCTAGCGGGAGGGCCGTTGGTGAGCAGTTCTTC.